Listed here are 16 T cell receptor beta chains from one sample, sequenced in a study of blood T cell repertoires in COVID-19. The assay was immunoSEQ multiplex PCR, and TCRdb's table has in-frame clones only and misses some. The sample holds 180,000 or so clones, roughly 89% seen once. Material: peripheral blood. These receptors all come from a man aged 40-49 years with acute or convalescent COVID-19.

This sequence joins TRBV30 and TRBJ1-4, with a tentative D call TRBD1 (5 bases). Deletions cut 0 bases from V and 7 bases from J, with 12 bases between. Per germline, CDR1 GTSNPN and CDR2 SVGIG (reference sequence). This CDR3 contains 14 residues. CDR3 region: CAWSVWGQGEKLFF. The CDR3 DNA is TGTGCCTGGAGTGTCTGGGGCCAAGGTGAAAAACTGTTTTTT.

The rearrangement links TRBV27 to TRBJ2-7; 9 bases agree with TRBD1. The V gene end was trimmed by 4 bases and the J gene end by 5 bases; junction bases not matched to a gene: 9. The CDR3 has 15 residues. In germline, CDR1 is MNHEY, CDR2 SMNVEV (reference sequence). Here the CDR3 reads CASSSTRDRAHEQYF. In DNA, the CDR3 is TGTGCCAGCAGTTCAACCCGGGACAGGGCCCACGAGCAGTACTTC.

The chain employs TRBV5-6 and TRBJ2-1, with D possibly TRBD2 on 5 matching bases. From germline, CDR1 is SGHDT and CDR2 YYEEEE. This CDR3 has 16 amino acids. The V gene lost 0 bases and the J gene lost 4 bases, with 14 bases spanning the gap. The CDR3: CASSLALLEVYNEQFF. CDR3 bases: TGTGCCAGCAGCTTGGCCTTACTAGAAGTATACAATGAGCAGTTCTTC.

J is TRBJ2-5 and V is TRBV13, with a possible D match to TRBD2 (6 bases). The CDR3 has 15 amino acids. Per the germline V gene, CDR1 is PRHDT and CDR2 is FYEKMQ (reference sequence). Trimming cost V 5 bases and J 4 bases, with 17 bases left between them. CDR3 protein: CASSIRRGGGETQYF. CDR3 nucleotides: TGTGCCAGCAGCATCCGGAGGGGTGGGGGAGAGACCCAGTACTTC. The full variable domain, its missing parts supplied by reference TRBV13 and TRBJ2-5, is AAGVIQSPRHLIKEKRETATLKCYPIPRHDTVYWYQQGPGQDPQFLISFYEKMQSDKGSIPDRFSAQQFSDYHSELNMSSLELGDSALYFCASSIRRGGGETQYFGPGTRLLVL.

The genes are TRBV27 and TRBJ1-6, with D possibly TRBD1 on 5 matching bases. The CDR3 has 18 residues. Trimming removed 3 bases at V and 0 bases at J, with 15 bases between. Germline V gene sequence: CDR1 MNHEY, CDR2 SMNVEV (reference sequence). The CDR3 nucleotides are TGTGCCAGCAGTTTTCTTGACAGAGTCACCTCCTATAATTCACCCCTCCACTTT. It specifies CASSFLDRVTSYNSPLHF.

The chain is built from TRBV11-2 and TRBJ2-5; possibly TRBD1 for D (5 bases). Between the trimmed V and J ends, which lost 7 bases and 5 bases, there was a span of 20 bases. Germline CDR1 and CDR2: SGHAT and FQNNGV. The CDR3 contains 15 residues. CDR3 DNA: TGTGCCAGCACCGATGGACATTGGGGTGTGGAGACCCAGTACTTC. Protein sequence: CASTDGHWGVETQYF.

This rearrangement joins TRBV6-5 to TRBJ1-1, with TRBD1 matching over 8 bases. The CDR3 contains 14 residues. CDR1 and CDR2 from the germline V gene are MNHEY and SVGAGI. V lost 4 bases, J lost 4 bases, and 5 bases stayed unmatched. CDR3 DNA: TGTGCCAGCAGTTGGGGGACAGGCCCCACTGAAGCTTTCTTT. Translated, it gives CASSWGTGPTEAFF.

The chain carries TRBV30 and TRBJ1-2, with D maybe TRBD1 (6 bases). Trimming left V 0 bases short and J 1 base short, with 9 bases between. CDR3 length: 14 residues. Looked up from germline, CDR1 is GTSNPN and CDR2 is SVGIG (reference sequence). CDR3 DNA: TGTGCCTGGAGTGTACACAGGGTTAACTATGGCTACACCTTC. Protein: CAWSVHRVNYGYTF. The whole variable domain, remainder taken from reference TRBV30 and TRBJ1-2, is SQTIHQWPATLVQPVGSPLSLECTVEGTSNPNLYWYRQAAGRGLQLLFYSVGIGQISSEVPQNLSASRPQDRQFILSSKKLLLSDSGFYLCAWSVHRVNYGYTFGSGTRLTVV.

The chain combines TRBV10-3 with TRBJ1-1; the match to TRBD1 covers 11 bases. CDR1 and CDR2 from the germline V gene are ENHRY and SYGVKD. CDR3 length: 13 residues. V shed 6 bases and J 10 bases; nucleotides not matched to a gene: 7. The CDR3 DNA sequence: TGTGCCATCAGCCGAACCGGGACAGGGGGAGCTTTCTTT. Encoded protein: CAISRTGTGGAFF.

The gene calls are TRBV5-5 and TRBJ1-5; TRBD1 agrees at 7 bases. The CDR3 is made up of 15 amino acids. V shed 4 bases and J 7 bases; nucleotides not matched to a gene: 11. Germline values: CDR1 SGHKS, CDR2 YYEKEE (reference sequence). CDR3 DNA sequence: TGTGCCAGCAGCCGGGGACAGCTCGCGGGGCAGCCCCAGCATTTT. Its translation: CASSRGQLAGQPQHF.

This clone came up once. This chain uses TRBV5-4 with TRBJ1-1, with D possibly matching TRBD1 (5 bases). The CDR3 is 15 residues long. V was cut by 4 bases and J by 1 base, with 14 bases left in between. CDR1 and CDR2 from the germline V gene are SGHNT and YYREEE (reference sequence). CDR3 residues: CASSPGPGENTEAFF. Written as DNA, the CDR3 is TGTGCCAGCAGCCCTGGACCGGGGGAGAACACTGAAGCTTTCTTT. Variable domain in full (rest from reference TRBV5-4 and TRBJ1-1): ETGVTQSPTHLIKTRGQQVTLRCSSQSGHNTVSWYQQALGQGPQFIFQYYREEENGRGNFPPRFSGLQFPNYSSELNVNALELDDSALYLCASSPGPGENTEAFFGQGTRLTVV.

The CDR3 reads CASSFLSGKGGYTF. The CDR3 DNA reads TGTGCCAGCAGCTTTTTATCAGGGAAGGGTGGCTACACCTTC. The gene calls are TRBV5-4 and TRBJ1-2; possibly TRBD1 for D (5 bases). Trimming pared 2 bases from V and 7 bases from J, leaving 15 bases between. CDR1 is SGHNT, CDR2 YYREEE, per germline (reference sequence). The CDR3 is 14 amino acids.

The genes are TRBV2 and TRBJ1-1; perhaps TRBD1 as D (5 bases). Trimming took 7 bases from V and 1 from J, leaving 19 bases between them. The CDR3 totals 16 residues. CDR1 and CDR2 from the germline V gene are SNHLY and FYNNEI. This chain's CDR3 is CASTADWGGGNTEAFF. The DNA for the CDR3 is TGTGCCAGCACCGCTGATTGGGGCGGGGGGAACACTGAAGCTTTCTTT.

J is TRBJ2-2 and V is TRBV9; perhaps TRBD2 as D (5 bases). Trimming took 4 bases from V and 3 from J, leaving 10 bases between them. CDR3 length equals 14 residues. The V gene's germline CDR1 is SGDLS and CDR2 YYNGEE. The CDR3 DNA reads as TGTGCCAGCAGCCCCCGGGGAGACACCGGGGAGCTGTTTTTT. Amino acid sequence: CASSPRGDTGELFF. The complete variable domain, with remaining parts taken from reference TRBV9 and TRBJ2-2, reads DSGVTQTPKHLITATGQRVTLRCSPRSGDLSVYWYQQSLDQGLQFLIQYYNGEERAKGNILERFSAQQFPDLHSELNLSSLELGDSALYFCASSPRGDTGELFFGEGSRLTVL.

CDR3 loop: CASSFPGSYEQYF. The CDR3 DNA reads as TGTGCCAGCAGTTTCCCGGGCTCCTACGAGCAGTACTTC. The chain employs TRBV12-3 or TRBV12-4 and TRBJ2-7; D is undetermined. Trimming removed 3 bases at V and 0 bases at J, with 6 bases between. This CDR3 is 13 amino acids long.

Only one count was recorded for this clone. The chain joins TRBV10-3 to TRBJ2-3, with D possibly TRBD2 on 5 matching bases. Germline CDR1 is ENHRY and CDR2 is SYGVKD. This CDR3 has 13 residues. V lost 7 bases and J 5 bases, leaving 13 bases between the germline ends. CDR3 protein: CAITEGSGDTQYF. As DNA, the CDR3 is TGTGCCATCACCGAGGGTTCCGGAGATACGCAGTATTTT.